This T cell receptor (beta chain) was recorded in a study of graft-versus-host responses after intestinal transplantation. Study-level background: Tacrolimus and steroids were given for about 3 years to all recipients after anti-thymocyte globulin induction.

Points on this clone: Its antigen is unknown.

Generated by immunoSEQ multiplex PCR, the TCRdb table keeps only in-frame clones and is missing some. Of around 89,000 clones listed, about nine tenths are singletons. Points from the study as a whole: Patients who carried graft-donor T cell macrochimerism also had high graft-versus-host to host-versus-graft clonal ratios in their allografts. GvH clones were found in recipient marrow; some appeared first in ileum or blood.

CDR3 size: 16 residues. Trimming stripped 5 bases from V and 0 bases from J, with 16 bases between. The germline gives CDR1 SGHVS, CDR2 FNYEAQ. This chain joins TRBV7-6 and TRBJ1-2; no reliable D call. Sample: unstimulated CD8+ T cells sorted from spleen or lymph node cells, taken before transplant. The TCR comes from a human donor who was the organ donor for an intestinal transplant. CDR3 sequence: CASSHNGGRANYGYTF. In DNA form, the CDR3 reads TGTGCCAGCAGCCACAATGGAGGGCGAGCTAACTATGGCTACACCTTC. Using reference TRBV7-6 and TRBJ1-2 for the parts outside the CDR3, the full variable domain is GAGVSQSPRYKVTKRGQDVALRCDPISGHVSLYWYRQALGQGPEFLTYFNYEAQQDKSGLPNDRFSAERPEGSISTLTIQRTEQRDSAMYRCASSHNGGRANYGYTFGSGTRLTVV.